This TCR beta chain was profiled in a study of early T cells in non-severe SARS-CoV-2 infection. Study in general: Sequencing input comprised bulk RNA from unsorted whole blood; chain pairing was not available.

This clonotype was counted between two and nine times. Individual cDNA molecules carried attached unique molecular identifiers. One entry per CDR3 protein, called by TCRdb with MiXCR from the 5' RACE reads. Counted here are 77,000 or so distinct CDR3 sequences, approximately 14% occurring once; the ten biggest clones make up 3.9%. V was cut by 2 bases and J by 12 bases, with 14 bases left in between. CDR1 and CDR2 from the germline V gene are SQVTM and ANQGSEA. CDR3 length: 12 residues. The gene calls are TRBV29-1 and TRBJ2-1, with a weak D call TRBD1 (6 bases). Sequenced here: whole blood, sampled at baseline. This sequence was found in an adult who was a healthcare worker with PCR-confirmed SARS-CoV-2 infection or an uninfected control (not recorded which). DNA of the CDR3: TGCAGCGTTGAAAGGCAGGGGACGGGGCAGTTCTTC. Translating gives CSVERQGTGQFF.